These T cell receptor beta chains were read from a single sample in a study of OX40 agonist ivuxolimab in advanced cancers. Clones were sequenced by immunoSEQ multiplex PCR, and TCRdb holds only the in-frame ones, with some missing. The profile shows about 31,000 clones, 88% of them singletons. The sequencing here drew on CD4+ or CD8+ T cells sorted from blood, taken in a trial of the OX40 agonist ivuxolimab. These receptors originate from an adult with an advanced solid tumor such as melanoma, head and neck, liver or kidney cancer. The CDR3 runs from the conserved cysteine through the conserved F or W. D genes are given only for firm matches. Clone size is given for some rows only: seen once, a few or many times, or a class if the clone is expanded.

d_call	j_call	v_call	clone_size	cdr3_nt	cdr3_aa
-	TRBJ1-5	TRBV4-3	-	TGCGCCAGCAGCCAAGATGGAACAAGCAATCAGCCCCAGCATTTT	CASSQDGTSNQPQHF
TRBD2	TRBJ2-7	TRBV7-9	-	TGTGCCAGCAGCGACGGACTAGCGGGGTCCTACGAGCAGTACTTC	CASSDGLAGSYEQYF
-	TRBJ2-3	TRBV5-1	-	TGCGCCAGCAGCTTGGGTGAGCGGGGCACAGATACGCAGTATTTT	CASSLGERGTDTQYF
-	TRBJ1-1	TRBV11-3	few	TGTGCCAGCAGCTTAGGGGGTGAAGCTTTCTTT	CASSLGGEAFF
-	TRBJ1-6	TRBV2	-	TGTGCCAGCAGTGATGAATGGGGCGAAGGGCCCCTCCACTTT	CASSDEWGEGPLHF
-	TRBJ1-3	TRBV9	-	TGTGCCAGCAGCCCCTCAGGTGGTGGAAACACCATATATTTT	CASSPSGGGNTIYF
-	TRBJ2-3	TRBV9	-	TGTGCCAGCAGCCCCCCCCAGGGAAGTCGGACAGATACGCAGTATTTT	CASSPPQGSRTDTQYF
-	TRBJ2-7	TRBV4-1	-	TGCGCCAGCAGTTCCGACGCCCACTACGAGCAGTACTTC	CASSSDAHYEQYF
-	TRBJ2-1	TRBV19	-	TGTGCCAGTACCAGCCCTGGTAGGTCCTACAATGAGCAGTTCTTC	CASTSPGRSYNEQFF
TRBD1	TRBJ1-1	TRBV4-3	-	TGCGCCAGCAGCCCCGGACAGGCGCCTGAAGCTTTCTTT	CASSPGQAPEAFF
-	TRBJ2-3	TRBV30	-	TGTGCCTGGAGTGTACAGGACTTTCGCACAGATACGCAGTATTTT	CAWSVQDFRTDTQYF
-	TRBJ2-1	TRBV5-6	-	TGTGCCAGCAGCTTGAGCGGACTCTACAATGAGCAGTTCTTC	CASSLSGLYNEQFF
-	TRBJ2-7	TRBV6-6	-	TGTGCCAGCAGTTACTCCCTAGGGCTCGAAGACGAGCAGTACTTC	CASSYSLGLEDEQYF
-	TRBJ2-7	TRBV7-2	-	TGTGCCAGCAGCTTACCGGGCAGTACCTACGAGCAGTACTTC	CASSLPGSTYEQYF
-	TRBJ1-1	TRBV28	-	TGTGCCAGCAGTCCAGTTAGGGGCGTCACGGAAACTGAAGCTTTCTTT	CASSPVRGVTETEAFF
-	TRBJ2-7	TRBV27	-	TGTGCCAGCACCCAGCTGGGGGGGCAAGGCTCCTACGAGCAGTACTTC	CASTQLGGQGSYEQYF
-	TRBJ2-7	TRBV7-2	-	TGTGCCAGCAGCTTAGCGGGGGTAGCCTACGAGCAGTACTTC	CASSLAGVAYEQYF
-	TRBJ2-4	TRBV27	-	TGTGCCAGCAGCCCCTACGGGGCCCACGGCATTCAGTACTTC	CASSPYGAHGIQYF
TRBD1	TRBJ1-4	TRBV4-1	-	TGCGCCAGCAGCCAAGGTCCCGGGACAGGGGGTGAAAAACTGTTTTTT	CASSQGPGTGGEKLFF
TRBD2	TRBJ2-3	TRBV30	medium-sized	TGTGCCTGGAGCGGTAGCGGGGGGGTTGTAGATACGCAGTATTTT	CAWSGSGGVVDTQYF
-	TRBJ1-2	TRBV7-9	-	TGTGCCAGCAGCTCGGACAGCATCGAAACGTACGGCTACACCTTC	CASSSDSIETYGYTF
-	TRBJ2-1	TRBV27	-	TGTGCCAGCAGCCTCGTGGGGCCGGGCTACAATGAGCAGTTCTTC	CASSLVGPGYNEQFF
-	TRBJ2-5	TRBV7-2	-	TGTGCCAGCAGTTTTCAAGAGACCCAGTACTTC	CASSFQETQYF
-	TRBJ2-1	TRBV5-6	-	TGTGCCAGCAGCCCCGACTGGAAGAGCTCCTACAATGAGCAGTTCTTC	CASSPDWKSSYNEQFF
-	TRBJ1-4	TRBV2	-	TGTGCCAGCAGTGAAGCAAAGGGAGGGCTCCATGAAAAACTGTTTTTT	CASSEAKGGLHEKLFF
-	TRBJ1-2	TRBV6-1	-	TGTGCCAGCATTCACCAGGGAGAGGGTTATGGCTACACCTTC	CASIHQGEGYGYTF
-	TRBJ1-5	TRBV28	-	TGTGCCAGCAGTCCCTTAACAGCGGGGAAGAGCAATCAGCCCCAGCATTTT	CASSPLTAGKSNQPQHF
-	TRBJ1-2	TRBV4-1	-	TGCGCCAGCAGCCAAGATGGGGGCTCTGTCGGCTACACCTTC	CASSQDGGSVGYTF
TRBD2	TRBJ2-2	TRBV29-1	-	TGCAGCGTTGAATTAATATCCCGGGGGGCCGGGGAGCTGTTTTTT	CSVELISRGAGELFF
TRBD1	TRBJ1-6	TRBV6-4	once	TGTGCCAGCAGTGAAGGACAGGAGAATTCACCCCTCCACTTT	CASSEGQENSPLHF
TRBD2	TRBJ2-7	TRBV7-6	-	TGTGCCAGCAGCTTATTTGCGGGGGGGCCCGAGCAGTACTTC	CASSLFAGGPEQYF